These 19 T cell receptor beta chains share one sample of origin, sequenced in a study of identical twins. TCRdb independently ran MiXCR on the 5' RACE reads; one entry per CDR3 protein. The sample records fewer than 350,000 distinct CDR3 sequences, more than 6.5% being singletons. Another study also made use of these data, one on yellow fever vaccine responses in identical twins.

The sequencing sample was made of memory (CD45RO+) T cells sorted from blood. These receptors were taken from a woman aged 18-35 years in good health.

At least ten counts were recorded for this clonotype. J is TRBJ2-7 and V is TRBV20-1; 7 positions match TRBD2. The germline CDR1 and CDR2 sequences are DFQATT and SNEGSKA (reference sequence). J gave up 2 bases and V 2 bases, and 9 bases lay outside the gene matches. This CDR3 spans 15 amino acids. The CDR3 DNA reads as TGCAGTGCTAGACTACCGGGCGGGAGAACCTACGAGCAGTACTTC. Translation gives CSARLPGGRTYEQYF.

CDR3 sequence: CSAIGTGNTEAFF. The DNA of the CDR3 is TGCAGTGCTATCGGAACAGGGAACACTGAAGCTTTCTTT. The V and J genes are TRBV20-1 and TRBJ1-1, with a weak D call TRBD1 (5 bases). With 4 bases removed from V and 1 base from J, the gap between germline ends came to 10 bases. The CDR3 length is 13 residues. Germline lookup yields CDR1 DFQATT and CDR2 SNEGSKA (reference sequence).

This clonotype was counted many times. The chain employs TRBV5-5 and TRBJ1-5; tentatively, D is TRBD1 (6 bases). CDR1 SGHKS and CDR2 YYEKEE come from the germline V gene (reference sequence). The CDR3 loop spans 15 amino acids. Trimming took off 4 bases at V and 7 bases at J, with 18 bases between the two ends. DNA of the CDR3: TGTGCCAGCAGCCGGACGGGGCAGGGGAGGCAGCCCCAGCATTTT. This codes for CASSRTGQGRQPQHF. Based on the CDR3 plus reference TRBV5-5 and TRBJ1-5, the full variable domain is DAGVTQSPTHLIKTRGQQVTLRCSPISGHKSVSWYQQVLGQGPQFIFQYYEKEERGRGNFPDRFSARQFPNYSSELNVNALLLGDSALYLCASSRTGQGRQPQHFGDGTRLSIL.

The table lists this clonotype with a few counts. V gene TRBV7-3 combines with J gene TRBJ1-1; D gene ambiguous. CDR3 size: 13 residues. Trimming stripped 2 bases from V and 1 base from J, with 5 bases between. From germline, CDR1 is SGHTA and CDR2 FQGTGA. The DNA for the CDR3 is TGTGCCAGCAGCTTATACGGGAACACTGAAGCTTTCTTT. Translated, it gives CASSLYGNTEAFF.

J is TRBJ2-2 and V is TRBV28; D might be TRBD1 or TRBD2, each matching 5 bases. The CDR3 length is 14 residues. V was clipped by 6 bases and J by 4 bases, with 12 bases between them. Looked up from germline, CDR1 is MDHEN and CDR2 is SYDVKM. In DNA, the CDR3 is TGTGCCAGCAGCTTTCCGGGGCGCACCGGGGAGCTGTTTTTT. Its translation is CASSFPGRTGELFF.

V gene TRBV2 combines with J gene TRBJ2-5, with D perhaps matching TRBD1 (5 bases). The V end was cut by 4 bases, the J end by 5 bases, with 11 bases between. The V gene's germline CDR1 is SNHLY and CDR2 FYNNEI. This CDR3 comprises 13 residues. DNA for the CDR3: TGTGCCAGCAGTGCGGCAGGGTTGGAGACCCAGTACTTC. Translating it yields CASSAAGLETQYF.

This clonotype was seen a few times. The rearrangement uses TRBV3-1 and TRBJ2-7, with D tentatively TRBD2 (7 bases). The CDR3 is 20 residues long. Trimming shortened V by 7 bases and J by 3 bases, and 34 bases separated the two germline ends. In germline, CDR1 is LGHDT, CDR2 YNNKEL (reference sequence). In DNA form, the CDR3 reads TGTGCCAGCAAAACTAACCCCGGACAGTTCAACGGACTAGTCTACTACGAGCAGTACTTC. Encoded protein: CASKTNPGQFNGLVYYEQYF.

The table lists this clonotype with many counts. V usage is TRBV29-1 and J usage is TRBJ2-1, with a tentative D call TRBD2 (5 bases). Germline V gene lookup returns CDR1 SQVTM and CDR2 ANQGSEA. This CDR3 contains 14 residues. The V end was cut by 3 bases, the J end by 7 bases, with 16 bases between. CDR3 in DNA: TGCAGCGTTGACTCGGAGAGGGTCGGGAATGAGCAGTTCTTC. Amino acid sequence: CSVDSERVGNEQFF.

This clonotype was recorded many times. The rearrangement uses TRBV7-7 and TRBJ2-5; D is ambiguous. Germline CDR1 SSHAT, CDR2 FNYEAQ (reference sequence). Trimming removed 2 bases at V and 5 bases at J, with 12 bases between. The CDR3 has 14 residues. CDR3 in DNA: TGTGCCAGCAGCTTAACCTATGTCGGGGAGACCCAGTACTTC. Protein: CASSLTYVGETQYF.

This clonotype was seen a handful of times. The V and J genes are TRBV28 and TRBJ2-1; TRBD2 aligns across 8 bases. Trimming took 6 bases from V and 9 from J; bases not matched to a gene: 13. This CDR3 comprises 15 residues. Per germline, CDR1 MDHEN and CDR2 SYDVKM. CDR3 nucleotide sequence: TGTGCCAGCAGAAAGGCCCGGGGGGGCATTCCTGAGCAGTTCTTC. It yields the protein CASRKARGGIPEQFF.

This clonotype was detected ten times or more. The chain links TRBV10-3 to TRBJ2-5, with 10 bases fitting TRBD2. Looked up from germline, CDR1 is ENHRY and CDR2 is SYGVKD. V lost 8 bases and J lost 1; bases outside the gene matches: 4. CDR3 length equals 14 residues. This CDR3 reads CAIGEREGQETQYF. The CDR3 DNA reads TGTGCCATCGGGGAGCGGGAGGGCCAAGAGACCCAGTACTTC.

This clonotype was seen repeatedly, ten times or more. This chain connects TRBV2 to TRBJ2-3; 7 nucleotides agree with TRBD2. The CDR3 extends over 14 amino acids. Germline values: CDR1 SNHLY, CDR2 FYNNEI. V lost 6 bases to trimming and J lost 4 bases; unmatched junction nucleotides: 7. DNA for the CDR3: TGTGCCAGCAGCCCCGATGGGAGGGCAGATACGCAGTATTTT. It translates to CASSPDGRADTQYF. Supplemented by reference TRBV2 and TRBJ2-3, the full variable domain reads EPEVTQTPSHQVTQMGQEVILRCVPISNHLYFYWYRQILGQKVEFLVSFYNNEISEKSEIFDDQFSVERPDGSNFTLKIRSTKLEDSAMYFCASSPDGRADTQYFGPGTRLTVL.

In its sample, this clonotype was seen many times. This chain connects TRBV7-9 to TRBJ1-5; 10 bases line up with TRBD1. The CDR3 sequence is 13 residues long. Germline V gene lookup returns CDR1 SEHNR and CDR2 FQNEAQ (reference sequence). V lost 8 bases, J lost 6 bases, and 4 bases stayed unmatched. CDR3: CASGTGEAQPQHF. The CDR3 bases are TGTGCCAGCGGGACAGGGGAGGCTCAGCCCCAGCATTTT. The full variable domain, completed using reference TRBV7-9 and TRBJ1-5, is DTGVSQNPRHKITKRGQNVTFRCDPISEHNRLYWYRQTLGQGPEFLTYFQNEAQLEKSRLLSDRFSAERPKGSFSTLEIQRTEQGDSAMYLCASGTGEAQPQHFGDGTRLSIL.

This chain uses TRBV10-3 with TRBJ2-1, with 9 positions matching TRBD2. Losses at the gene ends were 6 bases for V and 3 bases for J; bases not matched to a gene: 9. Germline V gene lookup returns CDR1 ENHRY and CDR2 SYGVKD. This CDR3 spans 16 amino acids. CDR3 nucleotide sequence: TGTGCCATCAGCGGACTAGCGTTGGGGTACTACAATGAGCAGTTCTTC. Translating it yields CAISGLALGYYNEQFF.

J is TRBJ2-7 and V is TRBV18; TRBD1 is a possible D gene (6 bases). The CDR3 is 17 residues long. The germline gives CDR1 KGHSH, CDR2 LQKENI. Trimming cost V 3 bases and J 0 bases, with 18 bases left between them. The CDR3, as DNA: TGTGCCAGCTCACCGGGGCTAGGGGGAGTCAGCTCCTACGAGCAGTACTTC. Protein product: CASSPGLGGVSSYEQYF.

The chain carries TRBV11-2 and TRBJ2-1, with 10 bases fitting TRBD1. The germline V gene has CDR1 SGHAT and CDR2 FQNNGV. The CDR3 contains 17 residues. V shed 3 bases, J shed 2 bases, and the junction held 7 bases outside the gene matches. CDR3 bases: TGTGCCAGCAGCTTTTCCACCGGGACAGGGGCCTACAATGAGCAGTTCTTC. It translates to CASSFSTGTGAYNEQFF. Complete variable domain (other parts from reference TRBV11-2 and TRBJ2-1): EAGVAQSPRYKIIEKRQSVAFWCNPISGHATLYWYQQILGQGPKLLIQFQNNGVVDDSQLPKDRFSAERLKGVDSTLKIQPAKLEDSAVYLCASSFSTGTGAYNEQFFGPGTRLTVL.

This clonotype was detected ten times or more. The J gene is TRBJ2-1, the V gene TRBV6-6; D tentatively reads TRBD1 or TRBD2 (6 bases each). The V gene lost 0 bases and the J gene lost 6 bases, with 9 bases spanning the gap. In germline, CDR1 is MNHNY, CDR2 SVGAGI (reference sequence). CDR3 length: 14 amino acids. In nucleotides, the CDR3 is TGTGCCAGCAGTTACTCAGGGGGAGGCAATGAGCAGTTCTTC. Translation: CASSYSGGGNEQFF.

This clonotype was seen ten or more times. This sequence joins TRBV5-1 and TRBJ1-2, with 9 bases fitting TRBD1. The CDR3 runs to 14 residues. V shed 4 bases and J 2 bases; nucleotides not matched to a gene: 3. CDR1 and CDR2 (germline): SGHRS, YFSETQ. The CDR3 is CASSVGTGNYGYTF. CDR3 bases: TGCGCCAGCAGCGTGGGGACAGGGAACTATGGCTACACCTTC.

The V call is TRBV2, the J call TRBJ2-1; a possible D gene is TRBD2 (7 bases). The germline V gene has CDR1 SNHLY and CDR2 FYNNEI. The V gene lost 6 bases and the J gene lost 4 bases, with 16 bases spanning the gap. This CDR3 comprises 15 residues. This chain's CDR3 is CASRWSGGGYNEQFF. CDR3 coding DNA: TGTGCCAGCAGGTGGTCGGGGGGCGGGTACAATGAGCAGTTCTTC.